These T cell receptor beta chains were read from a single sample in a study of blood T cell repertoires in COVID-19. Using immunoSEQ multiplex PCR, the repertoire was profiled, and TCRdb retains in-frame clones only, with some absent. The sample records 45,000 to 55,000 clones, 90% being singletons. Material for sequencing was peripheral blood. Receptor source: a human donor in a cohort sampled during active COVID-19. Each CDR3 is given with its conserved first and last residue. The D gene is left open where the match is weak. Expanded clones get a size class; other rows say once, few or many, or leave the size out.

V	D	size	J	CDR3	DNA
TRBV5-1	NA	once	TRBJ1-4	CASSLGDSNEKLFF	TGCGCCAGCAGCTTAGGAGACAGTAATGAAAAACTGTTTTTT
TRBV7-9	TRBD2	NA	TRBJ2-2	CASSLTSAPTGELFF	TGTGCCAGCAGCCTTACTAGCGCCCCCACCGGGGAGCTGTTTTTT
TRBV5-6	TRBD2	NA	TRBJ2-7	CASSLGPSGSSYEQYF	TGTGCCAGCAGCTTGGGGCCTAGCGGGAGCTCCTACGAGCAGTACTTC
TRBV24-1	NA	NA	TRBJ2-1	CATSDSGLWFF	TGTGCCACCAGTGATTCGGGACTGTGGTTCTTC
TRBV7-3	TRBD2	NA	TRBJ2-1	CASSLMLGLAGEQFF	TGTGCCAGCAGCTTAATGTTGGGGCTAGCGGGTGAGCAGTTCTTC
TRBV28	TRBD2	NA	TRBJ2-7	CASSDSGYTYEQYF	TGTGCCAGCAGCGATAGCGGGTATACCTACGAGCAGTACTTC
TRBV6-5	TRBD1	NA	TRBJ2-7	CASTSRDRGYEQYF	TGTGCCAGCACAAGCCGGGACAGGGGATACGAGCAGTACTTC
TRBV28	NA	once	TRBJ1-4	CASCWGQGNEKLFF	TGTGCCAGCTGCTGGGGGCAGGGTAATGAAAAACTGTTTTTT
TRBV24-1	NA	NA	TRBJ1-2	CATSDAGPHYGYTF	TGTGCCACCAGTGATGCGGGACCCCACTATGGCTACACCTTC
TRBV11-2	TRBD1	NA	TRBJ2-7	CASSLGSGQGTFEQYF	TGTGCCAGCAGCTTAGGGTCTGGACAGGGGACCTTCGAGCAGTACTTC
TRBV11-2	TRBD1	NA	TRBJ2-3	CASSLAAADRAVDTQYF	TGTGCCAGCAGCTTAGCGGCTGCGGACAGGGCCGTAGATACGCAGTATTTT
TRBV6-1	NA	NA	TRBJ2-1	CASSEFLGDEQFF	TGTGCCAGCAGTGAATTCCTCGGTGATGAGCAGTTCTTC
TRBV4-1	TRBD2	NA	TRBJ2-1	CASSQGILAGGANEQFF	TGCGCCAGCAGCCAAGGTATCCTAGCGGGAGGTGCGAATGAGCAGTTCTTC
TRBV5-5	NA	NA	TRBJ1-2	CASSLTGTENGYTF	TGTGCCAGCAGCTTGACAGGGACGGAAAATGGCTACACCTTC
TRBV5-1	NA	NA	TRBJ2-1	CASSPTGVTDAGNEQFF	TGCGCCAGCAGCCCTACGGGGGTTACAGACGCTGGCAATGAGCAGTTCTTC
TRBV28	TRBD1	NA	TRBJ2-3	CASSEPGQYTDTQYF	TGTGCCAGCAGTGAGCCGGGACAGTACACAGATACGCAGTATTTT
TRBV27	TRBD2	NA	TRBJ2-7	CASSRSGASSYEQYF	TGTGCCAGCAGCAGAAGCGGGGCCAGCTCCTACGAGCAGTACTTC
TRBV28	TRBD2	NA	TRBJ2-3	CASSWTSGRAETDTQYF	TGTGCCAGCAGTTGGACTAGCGGGAGGGCCGAGACAGATACGCAGTATTTT
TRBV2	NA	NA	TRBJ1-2	CASSEAREGYTF	TGTGCCAGCAGTGAAGCGCGGGAGGGCTACACCTTC
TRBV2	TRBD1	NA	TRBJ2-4	CASSEVRGQGGNIQYF	TGTGCCAGCAGTGAGGTCCGGGGACAGGGTGGAAACATTCAGTACTTC
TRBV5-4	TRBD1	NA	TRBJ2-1	CASSGQGMGEQFF	TGTGCCAGCAGCGGACAGGGAATGGGTGAGCAGTTCTTC
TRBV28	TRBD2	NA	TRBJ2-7	CASSVASGVPYEQYF	TGTGCCAGCAGTGTCGCTAGCGGTGTCCCCTACGAGCAGTACTTC
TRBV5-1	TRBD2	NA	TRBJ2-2	CASNGAAGVSGELFF	TGCGCCAGCAACGGGGCCGCGGGAGTCTCCGGGGAGCTGTTTTTT
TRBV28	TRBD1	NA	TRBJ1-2	CASSLQGVRYGYTF	TGTGCCAGCAGTTTACAGGGGGTGAGGTATGGCTACACCTTC
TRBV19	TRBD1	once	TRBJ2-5	CASSKDRGNTGLEETQYF	TGTGCCAGTAGTAAGGACAGGGGGAATACCGGGCTCGAAGAGACCCAGTACTTC
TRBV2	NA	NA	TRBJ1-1	CASTKGWSTEAFF	TGTGCCAGCACCAAAGGATGGAGCACTGAAGCTTTCTTT
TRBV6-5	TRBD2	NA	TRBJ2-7	CASKTPGLVAEQYF	TGTGCCAGCAAAACGCCGGGACTAGTAGCCGAGCAGTACTTC
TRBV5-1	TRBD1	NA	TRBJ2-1	CASSTTTGNNEQFF	TGCGCCAGCAGCACCACGACAGGGAACAATGAGCAGTTCTTC